The 13 T cell receptor beta chains below come from one sample, sequenced in a study of metastatic and nonmetastatic thyroid tumors. Among the patients, none had received any treatment before thyroid surgery. TCRdb reanalyzed the PCR reads with MiXCR. The sample consists of some 33,000 clones, roughly a tenth of them appearing once. Sequencing was performed on blood. The receptors derive from a female donor with papillary thyroid cancer or a benign thyroid nodule (not recorded which). Some clones in this sample may be carry-over from other donors' samples.

V gene TRBV27 combines with J gene TRBJ1-1; 9 bases map to TRBD1. There are 14 residues in the CDR3. CDR1 is MNHEY and CDR2 is SMNVEV in the germline V gene (reference sequence). With 5 bases clipped from V and 5 bases from J, the junction kept 6 bases outside the gene matches. The CDR3 sequence: CASSRTGVRTEAFF. CDR3 in DNA: TGTGCCAGCAGTAGGACAGGGGTGAGGACTGAAGCTTTCTTT.

This clone turned up a few times. At one end, the junction sequence differs from germline, possibly due to a read error. The J gene is TRBJ1-2, the V gene TRBV6-1, with 7 nucleotides matching TRBD1. The CDR3 is made up of 14 amino acids. Germline CDR1 MNHNS, CDR2 SASEGT. CDR3 region: CASRTTGTNYGHTF. CDR3 sequence (DNA): TGTGCCAGCAGGACGACAGGGACCAACTATGGCCACACCTTC.

Comment on this clone: The CDR3 does not end in the conserved phenylalanine or tryptophan, so this is likely a read error. No DNA is shown, since the ends of the CDR3 on it are uncertain; the CDR3 is the one TCRdb lists. The chain is built from TRBV24-1 and TRBJ1-3. Ends included, the CDR3 has 13 residues. The germline V gene has CDR1 KGHDR and CDR2 SFDVKD. The CDR3 spells CATSDLNGHTRYY.

This chain links TRBV6-1 with TRBJ2-3; the D is unclear. Trimming cost V 8 bases and J 6 bases, with 9 bases left between them. Germline V CDR1 and CDR2: MNHNS, SASEGT. This CDR3 has 11 amino acids. CDR3 in amino acids: CASSYGDTQYF. CDR3 nucleotides: TGTGCCAGCTCTTACGGGGATACGCAGTATTTT.

Ten or more counts support this clone. The chain links TRBV29-1 to TRBJ2-3; the match to TRBD2 covers 7 bases. V was clipped by 4 bases and J by 3 bases; unmatched bases: 13. This CDR3 contains 16 residues. Germline CDR1 and CDR2: SQVTM and ANQGSEA. The CDR3 spells CSVAGGRGSGTDTQYF. The CDR3 DNA is TGCAGCGTTGCGGGGGGTAGGGGATCGGGGACAGATACGCAGTATTTT.

This clone was observed at least ten times. The chain joins TRBV7-2 to TRBJ1-2, with D possibly matching TRBD1 (6 bases). Per the germline V gene, CDR1 is SGHTA and CDR2 is FQGNSA. V lost 3 bases and J lost 4, with 9 bases in between. The CDR3 is 13 amino acids. The CDR3 region is CASSLAGAYGYTF. As DNA, the CDR3 is TGTGCCAGCAGCTTGGCAGGGGCCTATGGCTACACCTTC.

In its sample, this clone was seen many times. This chain's CDR3 is CATSDSYRGRRFF. CDR3 in DNA: TGTGCCACCAGTGATTCCTACAGGGGCAGAAGGTTCTTC. This chain links TRBV24-1 with TRBJ2-1, with 7 nucleotides matching TRBD1. The trim removed 2 bases at V and 15 bases at J, leaving 9 bases unmatched. From germline, CDR1 is KGHDR and CDR2 SFDVKD. This CDR3 region has 13 residues.

This clone was seen at least ten times. The chain joins TRBV7-2 to TRBJ2-3; 7 positions agree with TRBD1. Germline V gene sequence: CDR1 SGHTA, CDR2 FQGNSA. CDR3 length equals 12 residues. The V gene end was trimmed by 1 base and the J gene end by 13 bases; junction bases not matched to a gene: 5. CDR3 protein: CASSLGDRVKYF. The CDR3 coding sequence is TGTGCCAGCAGCTTAGGTGACAGGGTAAAGTATTTT.

This clone is medium-sized in the sample. The chain employs TRBV9 and TRBJ2-7; possibly TRBD2 for D (6 bases). V lost 0 bases and J lost 5, with 15 bases in between. The CDR3 is 15 amino acids. CDR1 is SGDLS, CDR2 YYNGEE, per germline. CDR3 amino acids: CASSVEYGREDEQYF. In nucleotides, the CDR3 is TGTGCCAGCAGCGTAGAGTACGGGAGAGAGGACGAGCAGTACTTC.

This clone was found many times. This may come from a read error, since a much larger clone is one base off. Other nucleotide sequences in the sample specify the same CDR3. The V call is TRBV6-2 or TRBV6-3, the J call TRBJ2-7; D remains unclear. The V and J ends lost 2 bases and 4 bases respectively, with 12 bases between them. The CDR3 length is 14 residues. Germline V gene lookup returns CDR1 MNHEY and CDR2 SVGEGT. CDR3 sequence: CASSYRDTSYEQYF. In nucleotides, the CDR3 is TGTGCCAGCAGTTACCGCGACACCTCTTACGAGCAGTACTTC.

The V and J genes are TRBV20-1 and TRBJ1-6, with D unclear. The CDR3 is 16 residues long. V was pared by 0 bases and J by 3 bases, with 12 bases between. Per germline, CDR1 DFQATT and CDR2 SNEGSKA (reference sequence). CDR3 nucleotide sequence: TGCAGTGCTAGAGAGATGGATGTTCTCTATAATTCACCCCTCCACTTT. Its protein is CSAREMDVLYNSPLHF.

This clone came up a few times. The chain couples TRBV18 to TRBJ2-7, with D perhaps TRBD2 (6 bases). V was cut by 8 bases and J by 3 bases, with 11 bases left in between. CDR1 is KGHSH, CDR2 LQKENI, per germline. The CDR3 extends over 12 amino acids. This CDR3 reads CASRTTIYEQYF. DNA for the CDR3: TGTGCCAGCCGGACTACAATCTACGAGCAGTACTTC.

This clone qualifies as medium-sized. The rearrangement joins TRBV6-1 to TRBJ1-4, with 7 bases aligning to TRBD1. The V segment lost 8 bases and the J segment 8 bases; nucleotides outside the gene matches: 8. CDR1 is MNHNS, CDR2 SASEGT, per germline. The CDR3 has 13 residues. DNA for the CDR3: TGTGCCAGCCTCAGTGGACAGGACGAAAAACTGTTTTTT. Its protein product is CASLSGQDEKLFF.